This TCR beta chain appears in the sequencing data of a study of identical twins. The study, taken as a whole, reports: These conclusions were based on statistical analysis (cross-sectional, not following the same donors). Reduced insertions were recorded for abundant cord blood beta clonotypes, with no such pattern in memory repertoires. The authors noted that invariant MAIT and iNKT cells could partly confound zero-insertion analyses. Twins showed weaker excess sharing in their beta out-of-frame sequences.

The sample holds many counts of this clonotype. What it recognizes is unknown. TCRdb used MiXCR to reprocess the 5' RACE reads, holding one entry per CDR3 protein. The table includes some 1,700,000 distinct CDR3 sequences, more than 30% detected once. This TCR derives from a newborn girl in good health. The sequenced sample was cord blood.

The chain's CDR3 is CATSDWTGDGYTF. The CDR3 bases are TGTGCCACCAGTGATTGGACAGGAGACGGCTACACCTTC. This chain links TRBV24-1 with TRBJ1-2; 7 bases are shared with TRBD1. CDR3 length equals 13 residues. The junction had 4 bases not matched to a gene; V was cut back by 2 bases and J by 8 bases. Germline V lookup: CDR1 KGHDR, CDR2 SFDVKD.